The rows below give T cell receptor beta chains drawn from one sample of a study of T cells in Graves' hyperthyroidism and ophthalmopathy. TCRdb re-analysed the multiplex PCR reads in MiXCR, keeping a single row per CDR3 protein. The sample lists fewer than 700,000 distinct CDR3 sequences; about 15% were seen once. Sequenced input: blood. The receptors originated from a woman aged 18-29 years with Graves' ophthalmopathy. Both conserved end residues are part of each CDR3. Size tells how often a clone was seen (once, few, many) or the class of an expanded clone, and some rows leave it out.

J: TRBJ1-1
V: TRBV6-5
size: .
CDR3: CASSYPTGGVYTEAFF

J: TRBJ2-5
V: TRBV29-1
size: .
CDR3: CSVEAGAGGQETQYF

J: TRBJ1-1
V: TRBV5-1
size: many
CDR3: CASSLAGGVTEAFF

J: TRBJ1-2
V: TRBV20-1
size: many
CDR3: CSAIGQGGDYGYTF

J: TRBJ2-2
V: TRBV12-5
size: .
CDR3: CASGLDTGELFF

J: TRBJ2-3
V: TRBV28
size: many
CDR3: CASSLLGGDTQYF

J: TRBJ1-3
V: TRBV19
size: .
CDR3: CASSLQESSGNTIYF

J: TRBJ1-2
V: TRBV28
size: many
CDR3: CASSLLPLGGYGYTF

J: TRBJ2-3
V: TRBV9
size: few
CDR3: CASGADGLKSTDTQYF

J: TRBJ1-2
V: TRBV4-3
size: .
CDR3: CASSQDYSIGYTF

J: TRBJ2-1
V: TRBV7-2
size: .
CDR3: CASKLLAGYSYNEQFF

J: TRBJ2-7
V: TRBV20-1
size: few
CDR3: CSAPLSGRASYEQYF

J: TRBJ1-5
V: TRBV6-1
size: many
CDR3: CASSGTGGGQPQHF

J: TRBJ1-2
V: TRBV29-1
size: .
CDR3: CSVRNDGPNYGYTF

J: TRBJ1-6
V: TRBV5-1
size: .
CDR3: CASSLGPTYNSPLHF

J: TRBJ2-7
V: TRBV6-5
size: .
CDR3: CASRAPGSPSYEQYF

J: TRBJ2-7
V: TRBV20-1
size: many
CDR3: CSASGLAKNYEQYF

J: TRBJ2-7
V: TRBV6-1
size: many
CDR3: CASSESDKTYEQYF

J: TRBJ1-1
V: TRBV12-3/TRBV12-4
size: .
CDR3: CASSNREGTEAFF

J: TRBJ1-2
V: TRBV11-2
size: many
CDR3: CASSLDLGTNYGYTF

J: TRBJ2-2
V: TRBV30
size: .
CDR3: CALFDGFGGELFF

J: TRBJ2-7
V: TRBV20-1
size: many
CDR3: CSARDRTSGGYEQYF

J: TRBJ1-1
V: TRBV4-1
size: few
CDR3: CASSPQGATEAFF

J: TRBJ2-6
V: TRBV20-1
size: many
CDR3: CSAFSSRANVLTF

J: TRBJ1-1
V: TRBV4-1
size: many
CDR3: CASSQDHGGDTEAFF

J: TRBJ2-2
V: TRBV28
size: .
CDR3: CASSTRVVAGATGELFF

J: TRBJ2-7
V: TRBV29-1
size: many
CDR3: CSVSMQGLYEQYF

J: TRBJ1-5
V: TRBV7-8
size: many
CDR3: CASSLVGGGSNQPQHF

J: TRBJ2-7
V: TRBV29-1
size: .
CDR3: CSVAGTSGNLEQYF

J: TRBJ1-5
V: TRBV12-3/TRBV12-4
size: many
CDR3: CASSLVGRGNQPQHF

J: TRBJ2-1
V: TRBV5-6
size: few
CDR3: CASLEASYNEQFF

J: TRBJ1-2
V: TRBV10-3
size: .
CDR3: CAISESGQPSGGYTF

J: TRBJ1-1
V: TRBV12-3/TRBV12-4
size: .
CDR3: CASSQTGVTAFF

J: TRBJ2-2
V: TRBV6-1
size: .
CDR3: CASRLTGRTGELFF

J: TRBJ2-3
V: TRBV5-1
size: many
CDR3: CASSLDLVEDTQYF

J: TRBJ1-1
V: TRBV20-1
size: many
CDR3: CSAKDYTEAFF

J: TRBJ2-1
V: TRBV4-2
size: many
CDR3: CASSQVHGAYNEQFF

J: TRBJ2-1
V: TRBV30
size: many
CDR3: CARGTNSYNEQFF

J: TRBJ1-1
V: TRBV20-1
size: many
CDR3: CSAQLWDTEAFF

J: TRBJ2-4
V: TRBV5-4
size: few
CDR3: CASSPRAGQGAKNIQYF

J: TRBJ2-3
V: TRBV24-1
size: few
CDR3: CATSDLSQREKGTDTQYF

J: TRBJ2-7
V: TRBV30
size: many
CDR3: CAWAGGPLEQYF